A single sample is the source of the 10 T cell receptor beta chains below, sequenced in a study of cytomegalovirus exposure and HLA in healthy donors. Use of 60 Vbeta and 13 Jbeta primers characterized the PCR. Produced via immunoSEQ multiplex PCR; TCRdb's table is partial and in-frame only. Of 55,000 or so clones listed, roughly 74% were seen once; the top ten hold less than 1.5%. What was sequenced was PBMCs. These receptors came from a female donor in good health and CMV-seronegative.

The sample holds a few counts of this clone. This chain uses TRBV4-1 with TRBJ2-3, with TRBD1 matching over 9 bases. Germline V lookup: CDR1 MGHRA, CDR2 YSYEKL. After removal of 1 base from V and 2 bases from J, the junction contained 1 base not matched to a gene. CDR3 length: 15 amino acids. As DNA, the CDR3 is TGCGCCAGCAGCCAAGGGGACAGGGTCACAGATACGCAGTATTTT. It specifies CASSQGDRVTDTQYF.

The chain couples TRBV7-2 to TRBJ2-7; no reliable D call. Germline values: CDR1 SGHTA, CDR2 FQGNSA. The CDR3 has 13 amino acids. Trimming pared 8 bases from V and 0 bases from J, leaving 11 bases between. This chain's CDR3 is CASRSGFSYEQYF. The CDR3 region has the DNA TGTGCCAGCCGGTCAGGTTTCTCCTACGAGCAGTACTTC.

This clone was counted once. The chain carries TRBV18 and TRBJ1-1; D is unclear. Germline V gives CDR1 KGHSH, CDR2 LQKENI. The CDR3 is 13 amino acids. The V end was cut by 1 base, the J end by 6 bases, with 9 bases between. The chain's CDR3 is CASSPLAASEAFF. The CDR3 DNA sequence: TGTGCCAGCTCACCACTAGCGGCATCTGAAGCTTTCTTT.

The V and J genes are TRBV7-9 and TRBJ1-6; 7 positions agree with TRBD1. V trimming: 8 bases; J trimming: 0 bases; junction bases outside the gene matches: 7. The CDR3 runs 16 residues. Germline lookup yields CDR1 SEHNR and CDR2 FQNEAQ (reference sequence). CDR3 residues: CASESGGSSYNSPLHF. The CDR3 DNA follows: TGTGCCAGCGAATCAGGGGGGAGCTCCTATAATTCACCCCTCCACTTT.

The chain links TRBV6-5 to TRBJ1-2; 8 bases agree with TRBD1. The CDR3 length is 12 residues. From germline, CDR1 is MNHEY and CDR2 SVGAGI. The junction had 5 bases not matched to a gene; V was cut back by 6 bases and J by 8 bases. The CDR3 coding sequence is TGTGCCAGCAGCCAGGGGGCTGGCGGCTACACCTTC. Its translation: CASSQGAGGYTF.

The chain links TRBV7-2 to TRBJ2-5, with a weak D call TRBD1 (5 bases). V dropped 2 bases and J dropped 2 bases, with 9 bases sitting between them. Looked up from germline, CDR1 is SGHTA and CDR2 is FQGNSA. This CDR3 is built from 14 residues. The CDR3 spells CASSLRTGQETQYF. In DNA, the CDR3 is TGTGCCAGCAGCTTAAGAACAGGACAAGAGACCCAGTACTTC.

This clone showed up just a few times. The CDR3 loop is CAISESGTGAYEQYF. CDR3 DNA sequence: TGTGCCATCAGTGAGTCGGGGACAGGGGCTTACGAGCAGTACTTC. The chain carries TRBV10-3 and TRBJ2-7; TRBD1 matches 10 bases. V was clipped by 0 bases and J by 4 bases; unmatched bases: 3. The CDR3 has 15 amino acids. The germline gives CDR1 ENHRY, CDR2 SYGVKD.

This chain's CDR3 is CALSTPYEQYF. The DNA for the CDR3 is TGTGCCCTCTCAACACCCTACGAGCAGTACTTC. The rearrangement joins TRBV30 to TRBJ2-7; D is unresolved. Trimming stripped 8 bases from V and 2 bases from J, with 10 bases between. The CDR3 is 11 residues long. Germline-derived CDR1 and CDR2 are GTSNPN and SVGIG (reference sequence). Full variable domain (remainder filled in from reference TRBV30 and TRBJ2-7): SQTIHQWPATLVQPVGSPLSLECTVEGTSNPNLYWYRQAAGRGLQLLFYSVGIGQISSEVPQNLSASRPQDRQFILSSKKLLLSDSGFYLCALSTPYEQYFGPGTRLTVT.

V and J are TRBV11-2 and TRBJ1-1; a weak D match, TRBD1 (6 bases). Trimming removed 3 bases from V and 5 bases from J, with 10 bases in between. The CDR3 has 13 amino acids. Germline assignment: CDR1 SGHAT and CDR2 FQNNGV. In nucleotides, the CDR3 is TGTGCCAGCAGCTTTTGGGGACATACTGAAGCTTTCTTT. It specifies CASSFWGHTEAFF.

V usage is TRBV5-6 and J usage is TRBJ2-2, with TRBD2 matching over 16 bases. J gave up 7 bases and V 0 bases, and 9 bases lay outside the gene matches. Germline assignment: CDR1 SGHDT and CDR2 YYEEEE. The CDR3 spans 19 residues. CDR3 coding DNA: TGTGCCAGCAGCTTGGTAACAGGGACTAGCGGGGGGGCCCACGGGGAGCTGTTTTTT. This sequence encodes CASSLVTGTSGGAHGELFF.